The sample holds a few counts of the clone carrying this TCR beta chain. CDR3 length: 13 amino acids. Per germline, CDR1 LNHNV and CDR2 YYDKDF (reference sequence). With 0 bases removed from V and 7 bases from J, the gap between germline ends came to 9 bases. The data are from a study of T cells in Graves' hyperthyroidism and ophthalmopathy. TCR beta CDR3 sequences were amplified from RNA transcripts. HTBI primers were employed in a first-round RT-PCR of the TCR CDR3. One entry per CDR3 protein, called by TCRdb with MiXCR from the multiplex PCR reads. The table has more than 500,000 distinct CDR3 sequences, 15% to 20% seen once; the top ten hold 25% to 35%.

The chain recombines TRBV15 with TRBJ1-2; maybe TRBD1 (6 bases). The receptor was isolated from a woman in her twenties or thirties with Graves' ophthalmopathy. Specimen: blood. DNA for the CDR3: TGTGCCACCAGCAGAGATTTGGGGGCTGGCTACACCTTC. This codes for CATSRDLGAGYTF.